This entry lists 24 T cell receptor beta chains sequenced from one sample in a study of response to subunit inactivated influenza vaccine. TCRdb redid the calling of the RT-PCR reads with MiXCR, one entry per CDR3 protein. The table shows 550,000 to 600,000 distinct CDR3 sequences, with about 11% occurring only once. The sample here was PBMCs from blood, taken on the day of vaccination. The receptors come from a man aged 50-60 years who received an inactivated influenza vaccine.

This clonotype showed up just a few times. This chain joins TRBV12-3 or TRBV12-4 and TRBJ1-2, with D maybe TRBD1 (5 bases). Trimming left V 6 bases short and J 8 bases short, with 13 bases between. The CDR3 loop spans 12 amino acids. The CDR3 sequence: CASSRNRYGYTF. The CDR3 nucleotides are TGTGCCAGCAGCCGAAACAGGTACGGCTACACCTTC.

The chain uses TRBV7-2 and TRBJ2-1; D may be TRBD2 (7 bases). This CDR3 comprises 14 residues. V shed 11 bases and J shed 5 bases, with 19 bases lying between them. Germline V CDR1 and CDR2: SGHTA, FQGNSA. CDR3 loop: CAGRGGGVNNEQFF. The CDR3 region has the DNA TGTGCCGGAAGGGGAGGGGGGGTTAACAATGAGCAGTTCTTC.

This clonotype was seen just once. V gene TRBV2 combines with J gene TRBJ2-5, with TRBD2 matching over 14 bases. After removal of 4 bases from V and 5 bases from J, the junction contained 3 bases not matched to a gene. This CDR3 has 15 residues. The germline gives CDR1 SNHLY, CDR2 FYNNEI. The CDR3 nucleotides read TGTGCCAGCAGTGGACTAGCGGGAGGGGCGGAGACCCAGTACTTC. Translating gives CASSGLAGGAETQYF. The full variable domain, in which reference TRBV2 and TRBJ2-5 provide the parts outside the CDR3, is EPEVTQTPSHQVTQMGQEVILRCVPISNHLYFYWYRQILGQKVEFLVSFYNNEISEKSEIFDDQFSVERPDGSNFTLKIRSTKLEDSAMYFCASSGLAGGAETQYFGPGTRLLVL.

This clonotype showed up many times. The chain recombines TRBV15 with TRBJ2-7, with 8 bases fitting TRBD2. This CDR3 is 16 amino acids long. The germline V gene encodes CDR1 LNHNV and CDR2 YYDKDF (reference sequence). J gave up 4 bases and V 6 bases, and 14 bases lay outside the gene matches. CDR3 residues: CATRHQLTGGPYEQYF. The CDR3 DNA is TGTGCCACCAGACATCAGCTAACGGGAGGGCCGTACGAGCAGTACTTC.

This clonotype was seen a handful of times. V gene TRBV7-9 combines with J gene TRBJ2-5; 9 nucleotides align to TRBD2. The CDR3 contains 16 residues. V trimming: 2 bases; J trimming: 1 base; junction bases outside the gene matches: 5. The germline gives CDR1 SEHNR, CDR2 FQNEAQ (reference sequence). The CDR3 nucleotides read TGTGCCAGCAGCTTAATTAGCGGGAGTTCCCAAGAGACCCAGTACTTC. Its translation: CASSLISGSSQETQYF.

This chain links TRBV19 with TRBJ2-5; D ambiguous. Germline CDR1 and CDR2: LNHDA and SQIVND (reference sequence). V shed 1 base and J shed 6 bases, with 15 bases lying between them. The CDR3 length is 15 residues. This CDR3 is CASSIARTAVQTQYF. The DNA of the CDR3 is TGTGCCAGTAGTATAGCGAGGACCGCGGTTCAGACCCAGTACTTC.

This clonotype was seen repeatedly, ten times or more. The chain carries TRBV20-1 and TRBJ2-7, with TRBD1 identical over 9 bases. Germline values: CDR1 DFQATT, CDR2 SNEGSKA (reference sequence). With 6 bases clipped from V and 0 bases from J, the junction kept 12 bases outside the gene matches. CDR3 size: 16 residues. The CDR3 loop reads CSATKSGTGSSYEQYF. The CDR3 nucleotides read TGCAGTGCGACCAAATCCGGGACAGGGAGCTCCTACGAGCAGTACTTC.

This clonotype was recorded a few times. Its ends do not fully match the called genes, so a read error is possible. This chain uses TRBV24-1 with TRBJ2-1; D gene uncertain. Germline V gene lookup returns CDR1 KGHDR and CDR2 SFDVKD. This CDR3 is built from 12 residues. CDR3: CATSVLGNEQFF. The CDR3 DNA is TGTGCCACCAGTGTTTTGGGGAATGAGCAGTTCTTC.

This clonotype has more than one count but fewer than ten. The J gene is TRBJ1-4, the V gene TRBV11-2; D unclear. CDR1 SGHAT and CDR2 FQNNGV come from the germline V gene. The CDR3 extends over 13 amino acids. Trimming removed 2 bases at V and 10 bases at J, with 11 bases between. The CDR3 here is CASSLRGLGKLFF. CDR3 nucleotide sequence: TGTGCCAGCAGCTTACGGGGTTTGGGAAAACTGTTTTTT.

Only a few counts were recorded for this clonotype. The CDR3 reads CASGRGDNYGYTF. Written as DNA, the CDR3 is TGTGCCAGCGGGAGGGGAGATAACTATGGCTACACCTTC. The rearrangement links TRBV28 to TRBJ1-2; possible D gene TRBD1, 5 bases. The germline V and J ends were trimmed by 8 bases and 1 base, with 11 bases remaining between them. This CDR3 has 13 amino acids. CDR1 and CDR2 (germline): MDHEN, SYDVKM.

The rearrangement links TRBV28 to TRBJ1-4, with 8 bases matching TRBD1. Germline CDR1 and CDR2: MDHEN and SYDVKM. Trimming removed 3 bases from V and 8 bases from J; junction bases left unmatched: 5. The CDR3 spans 14 residues. The CDR3 DNA reads TGTGCCAGCAGTTTCCAGGGGGCGGGAGAAAAACTGTTTTTT. Translated: CASSFQGAGEKLFF.

This clonotype occurred a few times. The chain employs TRBV7-2 and TRBJ2-5; D tentatively reads TRBD1 or TRBD2 (5 bases each). Germline V gives CDR1 SGHTA, CDR2 FQGNSA. Trimming took off 1 base at V and 6 bases at J, with 9 bases between the two ends. The CDR3 extends over 13 amino acids. CDR3 DNA: TGTGCCAGCAGCTTAGAGGGACGGCAGACCCAGTACTTC. This gives the protein CASSLEGRQTQYF. The full variable domain, its missing parts supplied by reference TRBV7-2 and TRBJ2-5, is GAGVSQSPSNKVTEKGKDVELRCDPISGHTALYWYRQSLGQGLEFLIYFQGNSAPDKSGLPSDRFSAERTGGSVSTLTIQRTQQEDSAVYLCASSLEGRQTQYFGPGTRLLVL.

This clonotype was seen many times. The chain couples TRBV18 to TRBJ2-7; TRBD1 matches 9 bases. V gave up 6 bases and J gave up 4 bases; unmatched junction bases: 10. The CDR3 covers 15 residues. Looked up from germline, CDR1 is KGHSH and CDR2 is LQKENI. The CDR3 reads CASSLRDRDTYEQYF. DNA for the CDR3: TGTGCCAGCTCGCTCCGGGACAGGGACACTTACGAGCAGTACTTC.

In its sample, this clonotype was seen a few times. V is TRBV6-1 and J is TRBJ2-7; 11 bases agree with TRBD2. CDR3 size: 14 residues. The ends lost 6 bases at V and 4 bases at J; junction bases unmatched: 5. Germline CDR1 MNHNS, CDR2 SASEGT. The CDR3 nucleotides are TGTGCCAGCAGGGTACTAGCGGGAGTATACGAGCAGTACTTC. This gives the protein CASRVLAGVYEQYF.

The chain links TRBV6-1 to TRBJ2-1, with D uncertain. Trimming took off 0 bases at V and 8 bases at J, with 17 bases between the two ends. Germline V gives CDR1 MNHNS, CDR2 SASEGT. This CDR3 is built from 16 residues. The CDR3 is CASSEARQVIFDEQFF. CDR3 coding DNA: TGTGCCAGCAGTGAAGCACGGCAGGTTATTTTCGATGAGCAGTTCTTC.

This clonotype occurred a few times. The gene calls are TRBV15 and TRBJ2-1; TRBD2 matches at 10 bases. The CDR3 runs 15 residues. Losses at the gene ends were 2 bases for V and 4 bases for J; bases not matched to a gene: 2. Germline V gene data show CDR1 as LNHNV and CDR2 as YYDKDF (reference sequence). The DNA of the CDR3 is TGTGCCACCAGCAGATCTAGCGGGAGTTACAATGAGCAGTTCTTC. Protein product: CATSRSSGSYNEQFF.

J is TRBJ1-2 and V is TRBV7-2; D call uncertain. The V gene's germline CDR1 is SGHTA and CDR2 FQGNSA. The CDR3 has 12 amino acids. V was trimmed by 1 base and J by 8 bases, leaving 8 bases between them. CDR3 coding DNA: TGTGCCAGCAGCTTAGGTAACAAAGGCTACACCTTC. Translation: CASSLGNKGYTF.

This clonotype was detected ten times or more. The V call is TRBV7-9, the J call TRBJ2-7; unclear D gene. The CDR3 sequence is 11 residues long. V gave up 1 base and J gave up 6 bases, with 4 bases separating them. Looked up from germline, CDR1 is SEHNR and CDR2 is FQNEAQ (reference sequence). CDR3 region: CASSLELEQYF. The CDR3 DNA follows: TGTGCCAGCAGCTTAGAGCTCGAGCAGTACTTC. The variable domain in full, with the rest retrieved from reference TRBV7-9 and TRBJ2-7, is DTGVSQNPRHKITKRGQNVTFRCDPISEHNRLYWYRQTLGQGPEFLTYFQNEAQLEKSRLLSDRFSAERPKGSFSTLEIQRTEQGDSAMYLCASSLELEQYFGPGTRLTVT.

The V and J genes are TRBV4-1 and TRBJ2-7; D uncertain. The CDR3 has 14 residues. The germline V gene has CDR1 MGHRA and CDR2 YSYEKL. The V and J ends lost 0 bases and 2 bases respectively, with 8 bases between them. The CDR3 coding sequence is TGCGCCAGCAGCCAAGAAGAGAGAACCTACGAGCAGTACTTC. This encodes CASSQEERTYEQYF.

This clonotype was seen many times. The rearrangement uses TRBV20-1 and TRBJ1-3, with D unclear. With 0 bases removed from V and 6 bases from J, the gap between germline ends came to 18 bases. Germline loops: CDR1 DFQATT, CDR2 SNEGSKA (reference sequence). The length of the CDR3 is 16 residues. CDR3 sequence: CSARESWEVRKNTIYF. The CDR3 nucleotides read TGCAGTGCTAGAGAGTCGTGGGAAGTGAGGAAAAACACCATATATTTT.

The genes are TRBV29-1 and TRBJ2-3; TRBD2 is a possible D gene (6 bases). Deletions cut 4 bases from V and 2 bases from J, with 22 bases between. Germline loops: CDR1 SQVTM, CDR2 ANQGSEA. The CDR3 sequence is 17 residues long. CDR3 nucleotide sequence: TGCAGCGTTGCTCAGGGTGTGAAGCGGGTACTCACAGATACGCAGTATTTT. It encodes CSVAQGVKRVLTDTQYF.

The chain recombines TRBV5-1 with TRBJ2-3, with 8 bases matching TRBD2. The CDR3 runs to 15 residues. CDR1 is SGHRS and CDR2 is YFSETQ in the germline V gene. Trimming at V came to 0 bases and at J to 4 bases, leaving 4 bases not matched to a gene. CDR3 nucleotide sequence: TGCGCCAGCAGCTTGGCCTCGGGGGGGCCAGATACGCAGTATTTT. Amino acids: CASSLASGGPDTQYF.

The gene calls are TRBV4-3 and TRBJ2-1; D call uncertain. CDR3 length: 17 residues. V dropped 0 bases and J dropped 0 bases, with 12 bases sitting between them. From germline, CDR1 is LGHNA and CDR2 YSLEER. Written as DNA, the CDR3 is TGCGCCAGCAGCCAAGATAGTGGCAGTTCCTCCTACAATGAGCAGTTCTTC. This codes for CASSQDSGSSSYNEQFF.

This clonotype was seen a few times. This chain joins TRBV12-3 or TRBV12-4 and TRBJ2-1; 9 nucleotides line up with TRBD1. The CDR3 has 13 amino acids. The junction had 11 bases not matched to a gene; V was cut back by 6 bases and J by 14 bases. The CDR3 DNA is TGTGCCAGCAGGTCAACCGGGACAGGGCGAAAGTTCTTC. It is translated as CASRSTGTGRKFF.